The 2 T cell receptor beta chains given below trace back to one sample, sequenced in a study of shared clonotypes between healthy human individuals. Here immunoSEQ multiplex PCR was the method, and the copy in TCRdb shows in-frame clones only, minus some. The sample records over a million clones, around 97% being singletons. Input material: naive CD4+ T cells sorted from blood. Subset: CD45RA+ positively selected. These receptors were collected from a young man in good health.

This chain links TRBV20-1 with TRBJ1-1; D gene ambiguous. This CDR3 has 11 amino acids. Germline lookup yields CDR1 DFQATT and CDR2 SNEGSKA (reference sequence). Trimming left V 0 bases short and J 6 bases short, with 5 bases between. CDR3 region: CSARDTPEAFF. The CDR3 DNA reads as TGCAGTGCTAGAGATACCCCTGAAGCTTTCTTT.

For this clone: This specimen includes other DNA sequences encoding the same CDR3. The gene calls are TRBV5-1 and TRBJ1-1, with 7 bases that match TRBD1. CDR1 is SGHRS and CDR2 is YFSETQ in the germline V gene. After removal of 4 bases from V and 1 base from J, the junction contained 4 bases not matched to a gene. The CDR3 has 14 residues. The CDR3 DNA is TGCGCCAGCAGCAGCTCAGGGGGGAACACTGAAGCTTTCTTT. This encodes CASSSSGGNTEAFF.